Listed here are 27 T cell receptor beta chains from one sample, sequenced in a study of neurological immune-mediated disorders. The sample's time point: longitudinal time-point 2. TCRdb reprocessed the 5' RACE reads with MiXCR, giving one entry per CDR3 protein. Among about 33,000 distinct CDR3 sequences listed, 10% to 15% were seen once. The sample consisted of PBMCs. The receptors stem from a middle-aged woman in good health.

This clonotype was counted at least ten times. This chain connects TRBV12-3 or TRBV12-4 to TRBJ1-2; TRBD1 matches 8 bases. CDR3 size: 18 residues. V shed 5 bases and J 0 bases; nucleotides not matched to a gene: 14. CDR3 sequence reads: CASSLTGTGGAPNYGYTF. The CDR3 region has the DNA TGTGCCAGCAGTCTAACCGGGACAGGAGGAGCCCCTAACTATGGCTACACCTTC.

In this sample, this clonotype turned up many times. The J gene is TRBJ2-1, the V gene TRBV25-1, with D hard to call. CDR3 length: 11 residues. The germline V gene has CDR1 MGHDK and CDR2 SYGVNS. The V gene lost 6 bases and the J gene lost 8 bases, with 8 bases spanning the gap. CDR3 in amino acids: CASSHGYEQFF. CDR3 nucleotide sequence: TGTGCCAGCAGCCACGGCTATGAGCAGTTCTTC.

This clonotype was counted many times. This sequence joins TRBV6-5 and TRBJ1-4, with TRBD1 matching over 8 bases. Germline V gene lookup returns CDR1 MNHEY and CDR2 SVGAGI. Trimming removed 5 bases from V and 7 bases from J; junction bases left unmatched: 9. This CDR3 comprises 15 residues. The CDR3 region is CASSHVTGGREKLFF. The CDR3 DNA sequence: TGTGCCAGCAGTCATGTTACAGGGGGTCGTGAAAAACTGTTTTTT.

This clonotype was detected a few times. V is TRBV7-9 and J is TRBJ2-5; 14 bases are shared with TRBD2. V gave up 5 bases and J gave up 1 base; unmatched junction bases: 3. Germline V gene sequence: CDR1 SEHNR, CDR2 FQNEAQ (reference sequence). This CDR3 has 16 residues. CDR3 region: CASSRGLAGGQETQYF. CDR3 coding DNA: TGTGCCAGCAGCCGAGGACTAGCGGGGGGCCAAGAGACCCAGTACTTC.

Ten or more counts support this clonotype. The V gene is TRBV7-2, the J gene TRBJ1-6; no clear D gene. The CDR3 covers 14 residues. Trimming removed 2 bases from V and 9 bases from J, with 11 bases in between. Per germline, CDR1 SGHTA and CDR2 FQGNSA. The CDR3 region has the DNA TGTGCCAGCAGCTTATCCAGTATCGGTTCACCCCTCCACTTT. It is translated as CASSLSSIGSPLHF.

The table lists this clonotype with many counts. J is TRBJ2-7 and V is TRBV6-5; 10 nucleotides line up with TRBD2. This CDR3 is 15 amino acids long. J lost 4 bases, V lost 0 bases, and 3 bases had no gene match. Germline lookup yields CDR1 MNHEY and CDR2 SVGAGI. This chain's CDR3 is CASSYSGLAAYEQYF. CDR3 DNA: TGTGCCAGCAGTTACTCAGGACTAGCGGCGTACGAGCAGTACTTC.

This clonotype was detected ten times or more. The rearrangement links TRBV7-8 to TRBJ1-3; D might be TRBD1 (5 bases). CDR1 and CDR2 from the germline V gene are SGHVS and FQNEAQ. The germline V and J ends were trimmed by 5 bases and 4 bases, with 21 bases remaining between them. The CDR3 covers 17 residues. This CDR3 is CASSLRLPGRRGNTIYF. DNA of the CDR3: TGTGCCAGCAGCCTTAGACTGCCAGGGCGGAGAGGAAACACCATATATTTT.

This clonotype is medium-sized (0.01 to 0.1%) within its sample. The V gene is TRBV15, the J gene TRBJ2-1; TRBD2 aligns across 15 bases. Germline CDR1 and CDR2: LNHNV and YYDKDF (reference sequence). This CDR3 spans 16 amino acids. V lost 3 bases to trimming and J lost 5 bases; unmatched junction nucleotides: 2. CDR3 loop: CATSRGTSGGHNEQFF. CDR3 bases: TGTGCCACCAGCAGGGGGACTAGCGGGGGGCACAATGAGCAGTTCTTC.

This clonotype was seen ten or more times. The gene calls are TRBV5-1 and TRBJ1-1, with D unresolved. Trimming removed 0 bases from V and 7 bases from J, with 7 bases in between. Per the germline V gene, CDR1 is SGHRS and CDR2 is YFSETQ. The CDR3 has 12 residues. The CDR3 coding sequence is TGCGCCAGCAGCTTGGCCCGGGGTGAAGCTTTCTTT. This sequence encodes CASSLARGEAFF. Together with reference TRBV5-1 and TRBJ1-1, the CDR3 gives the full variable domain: KAGVTQTPRYLIKTRGQQVTLSCSPISGHRSVSWYQQTPGQGLQFLFEYFSETQRNKGNFPGRFSGRQFSNSRSEMNVSTLELGDSALYLCASSLARGEAFFGQGTRLTVV.

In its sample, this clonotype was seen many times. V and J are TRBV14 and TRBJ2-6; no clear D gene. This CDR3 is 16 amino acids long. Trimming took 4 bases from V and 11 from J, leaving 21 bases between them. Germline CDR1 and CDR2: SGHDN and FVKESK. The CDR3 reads CASSRPNLRCCHVLTF. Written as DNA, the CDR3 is TGTGCCAGCAGCCGACCGAATCTAAGGTGCTGCCACGTCCTGACTTTC.

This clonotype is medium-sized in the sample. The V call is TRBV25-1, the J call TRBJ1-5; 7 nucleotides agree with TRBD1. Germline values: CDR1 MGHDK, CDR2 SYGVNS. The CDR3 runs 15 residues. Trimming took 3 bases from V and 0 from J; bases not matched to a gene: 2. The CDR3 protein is CASSDGQVSNQPQHF. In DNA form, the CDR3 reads TGTGCCAGCAGTGACGGACAGGTTAGCAATCAGCCCCAGCATTTT.

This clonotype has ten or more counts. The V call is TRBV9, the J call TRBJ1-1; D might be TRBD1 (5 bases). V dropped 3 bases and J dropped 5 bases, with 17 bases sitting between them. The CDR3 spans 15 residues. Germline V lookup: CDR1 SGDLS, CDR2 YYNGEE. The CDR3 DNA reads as TGTGCCAGCAGCGCGAGGCAGACCGGGGGGACTGAAGCTTTCTTT. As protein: CASSARQTGGTEAFF.

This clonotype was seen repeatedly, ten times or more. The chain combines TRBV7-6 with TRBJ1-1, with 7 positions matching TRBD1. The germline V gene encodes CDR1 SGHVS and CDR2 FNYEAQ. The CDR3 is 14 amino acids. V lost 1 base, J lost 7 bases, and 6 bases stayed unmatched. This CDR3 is CASSLETGRGEAFF. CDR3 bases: TGTGCCAGCAGCTTAGAGACAGGGAGAGGTGAAGCTTTCTTT.

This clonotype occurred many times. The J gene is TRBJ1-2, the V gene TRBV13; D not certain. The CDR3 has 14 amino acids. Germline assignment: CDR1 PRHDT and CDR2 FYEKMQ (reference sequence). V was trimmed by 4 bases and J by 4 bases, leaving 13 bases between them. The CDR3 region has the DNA TGTGCCAGCAGCTACCCCGCTGCCACCTATGGCTACACCTTC. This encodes CASSYPAATYGYTF.

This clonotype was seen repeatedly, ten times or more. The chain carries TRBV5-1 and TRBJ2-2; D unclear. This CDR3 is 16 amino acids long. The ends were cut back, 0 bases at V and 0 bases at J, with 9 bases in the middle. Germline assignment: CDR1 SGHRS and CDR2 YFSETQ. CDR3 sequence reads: CASSLAWMTNTGELFF. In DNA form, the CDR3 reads TGCGCCAGCAGCTTGGCTTGGATGACGAACACCGGGGAGCTGTTTTTT. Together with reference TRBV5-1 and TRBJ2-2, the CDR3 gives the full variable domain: KAGVTQTPRYLIKTRGQQVTLSCSPISGHRSVSWYQQTPGQGLQFLFEYFSETQRNKGNFPGRFSGRQFSNSRSEMNVSTLELGDSALYLCASSLAWMTNTGELFFGEGSRLTVL.

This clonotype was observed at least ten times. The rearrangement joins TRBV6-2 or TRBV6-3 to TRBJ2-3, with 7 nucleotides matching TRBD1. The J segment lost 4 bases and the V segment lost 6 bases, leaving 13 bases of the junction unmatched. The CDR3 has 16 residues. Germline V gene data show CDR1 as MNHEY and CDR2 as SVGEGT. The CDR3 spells CASRPTGRRTSDTQYF. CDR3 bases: TGTGCCAGCAGGCCGACAGGGCGAAGAACCTCAGATACGCAGTATTTT.

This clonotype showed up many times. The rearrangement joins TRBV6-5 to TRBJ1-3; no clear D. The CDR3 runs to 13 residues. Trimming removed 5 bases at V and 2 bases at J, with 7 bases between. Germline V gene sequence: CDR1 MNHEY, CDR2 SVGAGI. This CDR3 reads CASSKGPGNTIYF. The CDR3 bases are TGTGCCAGCAGTAAAGGGCCTGGAAACACCATATATTTT.

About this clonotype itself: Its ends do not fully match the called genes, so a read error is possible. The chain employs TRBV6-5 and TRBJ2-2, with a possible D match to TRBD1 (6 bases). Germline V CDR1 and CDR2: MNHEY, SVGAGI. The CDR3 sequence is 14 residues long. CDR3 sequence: CASRGTLYTGELFF. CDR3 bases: TGTGCCAGCAGGGGGACACTTTACACTGGGGAGCTGTTTTTT.

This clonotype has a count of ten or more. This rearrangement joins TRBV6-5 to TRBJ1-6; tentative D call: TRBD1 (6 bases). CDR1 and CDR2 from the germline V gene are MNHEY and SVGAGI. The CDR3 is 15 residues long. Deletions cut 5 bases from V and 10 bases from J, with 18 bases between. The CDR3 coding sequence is TGTGCCAGCAGTGTGGGGGGCCGGGTCTGGTCACCCCTCCACTTT. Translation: CASSVGGRVWSPLHF.

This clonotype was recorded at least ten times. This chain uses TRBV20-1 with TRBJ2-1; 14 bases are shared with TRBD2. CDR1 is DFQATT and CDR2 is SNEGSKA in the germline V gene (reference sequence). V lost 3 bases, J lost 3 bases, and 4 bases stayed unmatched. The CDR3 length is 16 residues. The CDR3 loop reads CSASPTSGRVYNEQFF. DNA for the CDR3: TGCAGTGCTAGCCCGACTAGCGGGAGGGTCTACAATGAGCAGTTCTTC.

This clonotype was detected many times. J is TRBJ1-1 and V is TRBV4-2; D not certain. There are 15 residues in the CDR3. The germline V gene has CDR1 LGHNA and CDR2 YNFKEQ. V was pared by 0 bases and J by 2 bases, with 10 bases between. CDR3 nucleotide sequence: TGTGCCAGCAGCCAAGATAGAGGGATCAACACTGAAGCTTTCTTT. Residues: CASSQDRGINTEAFF.

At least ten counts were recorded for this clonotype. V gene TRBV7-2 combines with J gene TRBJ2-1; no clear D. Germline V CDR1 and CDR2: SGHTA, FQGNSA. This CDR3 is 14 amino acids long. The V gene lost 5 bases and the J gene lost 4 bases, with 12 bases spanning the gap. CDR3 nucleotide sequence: TGTGCCAGCAGCCTCGGACGAGAATACAATGAGCAGTTCTTC. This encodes CASSLGREYNEQFF.

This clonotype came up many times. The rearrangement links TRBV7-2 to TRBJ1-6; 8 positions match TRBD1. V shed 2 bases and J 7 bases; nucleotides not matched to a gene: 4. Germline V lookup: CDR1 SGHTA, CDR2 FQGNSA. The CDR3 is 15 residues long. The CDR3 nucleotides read TGTGCCAGCAGCTTAAGACAGGGGCGGAATTCACCCCTCCACTTT. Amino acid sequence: CASSLRQGRNSPLHF.

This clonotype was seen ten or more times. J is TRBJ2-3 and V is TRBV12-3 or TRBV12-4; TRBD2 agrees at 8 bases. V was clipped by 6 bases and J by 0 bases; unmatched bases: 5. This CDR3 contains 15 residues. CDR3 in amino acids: CASSPGGGSTDTQYF. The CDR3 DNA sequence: TGTGCCAGCAGCCCGGGGGGGGGCAGCACAGATACGCAGTATTTT.

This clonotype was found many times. Written as DNA, the CDR3 is TGTGCCAGCAGTTACTCGGCAGGGGCGCCGAACACTGAAGCTTTCTTT. The encoded protein is CASSYSAGAPNTEAFF. The chain uses TRBV6-5 and TRBJ1-1, with a weak D call TRBD1 (6 bases). Trimming removed 0 bases at V and 1 base at J, with 12 bases between. Per the germline V gene, CDR1 is MNHEY and CDR2 is SVGAGI. CDR3 size: 16 residues.

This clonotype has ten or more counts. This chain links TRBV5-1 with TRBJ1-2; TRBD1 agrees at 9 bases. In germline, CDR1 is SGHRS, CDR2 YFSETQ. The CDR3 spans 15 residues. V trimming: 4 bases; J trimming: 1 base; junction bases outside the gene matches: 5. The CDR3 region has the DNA TGCGCCAGCAGCCTCGGGACAGGGTTTAACTATGGCTACACCTTC. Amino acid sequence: CASSLGTGFNYGYTF.

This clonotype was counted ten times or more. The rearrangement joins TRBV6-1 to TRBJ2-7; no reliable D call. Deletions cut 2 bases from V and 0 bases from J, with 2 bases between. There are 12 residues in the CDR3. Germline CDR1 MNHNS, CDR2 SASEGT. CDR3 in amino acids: CASSEPSYEQYF. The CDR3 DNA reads TGTGCCAGCAGTGAACCCTCCTACGAGCAGTACTTC.